Described below is a single TCR beta chain sequence and its context. Antigen: not known. TCRdb's table, derived via immunoSEQ multiplex PCR, lists solely in-frame clones and lacks some. The data show some 50,000 clones, roughly 86% seen once. These data originate in a study of T cells in localized non-small cell lung cancer. The study, taken as a whole, reports: Of the top 100 tumor clones, median approximately 60 were in adjacent lung, approximately 30 among its top 100.

Between the trimmed V and J ends, which lost 8 bases and 1 base, there was a span of 11 bases. The CDR3 contains 13 residues. The germline gives CDR1 SNHLY, CDR2 FYNNEI. Sequences were derived from PBMCs, sampled before any cancer treatment. The V gene is TRBV2, the J gene TRBJ1-1, with unresolved D. The clonotype comes from a female donor with stage II lung adenocarcinoma. CDR3 in amino acids: CASGMGRNTEAFF. Here the CDR3 DNA reads TGTGCCAGCGGAATGGGGAGGAACACTGAAGCTTTCTTT.